The clone carrying this TCR beta chain was seen only a few times. This sample was taken from a study of CD8+ T cells in alopecia areata. Sequencing used cDNA as its template, made by extracting RNA and reverse transcribing it. The data were produced by immunoSEQ multiplex PCR, yet TCRdb's version contains in-frame clones alone and is incomplete. This sample has roughly 140,000 clones, with roughly 46% found just once. The CDR3 length is 15 residues. CDR1 and CDR2 from the germline V gene are SQVTM and ANQGSEA. V shed 7 bases and J 6 bases; nucleotides not matched to a gene: 13. The starting material was CD4+ T cells sorted from blood, obtained at week 0. This sequence originates from a human donor with alopecia areata. The rearrangement links TRBV29-1 to TRBJ2-1; TRBD2 agrees at 9 bases. The CDR3 reads CSALAAGGPLNEQFF. CDR3 nucleotides: TGCAGCGCCCTGGCGGCGGGAGGGCCCCTCAATGAGCAGTTCTTC.